The sequence of this T cell receptor (beta chain) was determined in a study of CD8+ T cells in alopecia areata. Treatment of the sample: oral pan-JAK inhibitor, 5-10 mg twice daily. RNA was extracted and reverse transcribed into cDNA as the sequencing template. Sequenced by immunoSEQ multiplex PCR; TCRdb stores in-frame clones only, minus some. The table records over 70,000 clones, 66% of them present only once. Trimming cost V 1 base and J 0 bases, with 5 bases left between them. CDR1 is SGHDT and CDR2 is YYEEEE in the germline V gene. This CDR3 contains 14 residues. Sequencing was performed on CD8+ T cells sorted from blood, taken at week 24, from a patient treated with tofacitinib. The sequence was collected from a human donor with alopecia areata. The chain is built from TRBV5-6 and TRBJ1-5; D gene unclear. DNA of the CDR3: TGTGCCAGCAGCTTGACCTCTAGCAATCAGCCCCAGCATTTT. This sequence encodes CASSLTSSNQPQHF.